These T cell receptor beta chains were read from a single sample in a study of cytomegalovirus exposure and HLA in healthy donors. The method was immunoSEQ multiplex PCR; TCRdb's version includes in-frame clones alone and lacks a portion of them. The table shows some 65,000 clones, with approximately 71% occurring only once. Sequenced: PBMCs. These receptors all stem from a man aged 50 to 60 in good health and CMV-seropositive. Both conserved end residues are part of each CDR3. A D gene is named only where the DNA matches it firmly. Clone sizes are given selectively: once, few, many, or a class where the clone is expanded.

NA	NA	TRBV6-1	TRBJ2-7	CASSESWEAYEQYF	TGTGCCAGCAGTGAATCGTGGGAGGCCTACGAGCAGTACTTC
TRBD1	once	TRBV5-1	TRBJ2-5	CASSWSRDSQETQYF	TGCGCCAGCAGCTGGAGCCGGGACAGCCAAGAGACCCAGTACTTC
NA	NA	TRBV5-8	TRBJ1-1	CASSLGQRVNTEAFF	TGTGCCAGCAGCTTAGGACAGCGCGTTAACACTGAAGCTTTCTTT
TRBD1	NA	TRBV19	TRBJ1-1	CASSMARQGTEAFF	TGTGCCAGTAGTATGGCGAGACAGGGTACTGAAGCTTTCTTT
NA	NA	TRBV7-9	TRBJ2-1	CASSLQGTLSYNEQFF	TGTGCCAGCAGCTTACAAGGGACACTCTCCTACAATGAGCAGTTCTTC
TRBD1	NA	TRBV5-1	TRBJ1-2	CASSSEPQGADGYTF	TGCGCCAGCAGCTCTGAACCACAGGGGGCGGATGGCTACACCTTC
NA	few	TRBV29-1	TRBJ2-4	CSVESGKGRFQYF	TGCAGCGTTGAAAGTGGAAAGGGGAGGTTTCAGTACTTC
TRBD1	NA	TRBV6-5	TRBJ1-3	CATRGPVSGNTIYF	TGTGCCACCAGGGGGCCCGTCTCTGGAAACACCATATATTTT
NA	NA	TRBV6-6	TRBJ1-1	CASSRDRTPRTGEAFF	TGTGCCAGCAGTCGAGACAGGACTCCAAGAACAGGTGAAGCTTTCTTT
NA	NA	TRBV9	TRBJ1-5	CASSPSGREDQPQHF	TGTGCCAGCAGCCCTAGCGGCAGGGAGGATCAGCCCCAGCATTTT
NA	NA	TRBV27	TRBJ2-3	CASSLAPPADTQYF	TGTGCCAGCAGTTTAGCCCCCCCAGCAGATACGCAGTATTTT
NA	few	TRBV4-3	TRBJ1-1	CASSQDRVNTEAFF	TGCGCCAGCAGCCAAGATCGGGTGAACACTGAAGCTTTCTTT
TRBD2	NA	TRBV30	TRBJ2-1	CARGWLAGGIGQFF	TGTGCCCGAGGGTGGCTAGCGGGGGGGATCGGGCAGTTCTTC
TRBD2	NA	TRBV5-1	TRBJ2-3	CASGPRTSGIGADTQYF	TGCGCCAGCGGACCGCGGACTAGCGGGATTGGTGCAGATACGCAGTATTTT